This T cell receptor beta chain emerged from a study of cytomegalovirus exposure and HLA in healthy donors. Study results and limitations: With later analysis, a missense DCLRE1C variant became linked to TCR beta V- and J-gene trimming.

V dropped 0 bases and J dropped 7 bases, with 15 bases sitting between them. Germline V lookup: CDR1 LGHNA, CDR2 YNFKEQ. The CDR3 covers 15 residues. PCR involved 60 Vbeta and 13 Jbeta primers. Sequenced by immunoSEQ multiplex PCR; TCRdb stores in-frame clones only, minus some. The sample has approximately 160,000 clones, 70% to 80% seen once. In regard to this clone: Its target is not known.

The specimen was PBMCs. The clonotype was recovered from a female donor in good health and CMV-seronegative. V is TRBV4-2 and J is TRBJ2-5, with unresolved D. CDR3 bases: TGTGCCAGCAGCCAAGATTCACCAAGCCCAGGGACCCAGTACTTC. This gives the protein CASSQDSPSPGTQYF.